This TCR beta chain was recovered during a study of blood T cell repertoires in COVID-19. Study summary: T cells, B-cell-depleted T cells, or PBMCs supplied cDNA or gDNA.

This CDR3 comprises 14 residues. Germline V lookup: CDR1 MGHRA, CDR2 YSYEKL. The V and J ends lost 0 bases and 7 bases respectively, with 7 bases between them. There are many counts of this clone. Some clones are missing from TCRdb's copy, which holds only in-frame ones; the method was immunoSEQ multiplex PCR. The data hold roughly 100,000 clones, with roughly 76% observed a single time. This chain joins TRBV4-1 and TRBJ1-6; no definite D call. The receptor comes from a woman between 65 and 79 years old with acute or convalescent COVID-19. Specimen: peripheral blood. In DNA, the CDR3 is TGCGCCAGCAGCCAAGATTTTCAGAATTCACCCCTCCACTTT. Its protein is CASSQDFQNSPLHF.